This TCR beta chain is from a study of regulatory T cells in long-lasting Graves disease. This clonotype was seen more than once but under ten times. Trimming took 2 bases from V and 5 from J; bases not matched to a gene: 1. The CDR3 is 13 residues long. Germline V gives CDR1 SGDLS, CDR2 YYNGEE. Construction of the TCR beta libraries employed iRepertoire HTBI primers in conjunction with Arm-PCR of CDR3 regions. MiXCR was run by TCRdb on the multiplex PCR reads, yielding one entry per CDR3 protein. The table lists over 400,000 distinct CDR3 sequences, 14% of them singletons. Time point defined: newly diagnosed GD, antithyroid drugs for less than 3 months. There was RNA extracted from PBMCs, and the TCR library was made from it. These sequences were also reported in another study, on T cells in Graves' hyperthyroidism and ophthalmopathy.

The chain joins TRBV9 to TRBJ1-1; 9 positions match TRBD1. The specimen comprised peripheral blood mononuclear cells (PBMCs), sampled at new diagnosis, from a patient treated with antithyroid drugs. This TCR was recovered from a woman aged 50 to 60 with Graves disease. Here the CDR3 reads CASSVGTGTEAFF. The CDR3 DNA follows: TGTGCCAGCAGCGTCGGGACAGGGACTGAAGCTTTCTTT.